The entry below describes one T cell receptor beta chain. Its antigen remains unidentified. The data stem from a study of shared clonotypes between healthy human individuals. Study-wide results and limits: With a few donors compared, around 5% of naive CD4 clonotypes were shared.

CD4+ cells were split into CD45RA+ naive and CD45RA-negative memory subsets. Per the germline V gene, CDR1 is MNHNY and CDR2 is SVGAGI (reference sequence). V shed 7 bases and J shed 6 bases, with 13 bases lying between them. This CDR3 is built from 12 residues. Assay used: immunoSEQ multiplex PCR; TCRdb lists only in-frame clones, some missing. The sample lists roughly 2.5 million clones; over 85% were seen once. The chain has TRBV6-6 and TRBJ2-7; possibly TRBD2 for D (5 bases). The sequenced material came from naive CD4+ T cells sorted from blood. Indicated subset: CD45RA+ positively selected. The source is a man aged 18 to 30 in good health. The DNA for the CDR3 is TGTGCCAGCACCCGGGGTGGACCCGAGCAGTACTTC. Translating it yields CASTRGGPEQYF.